This T cell receptor beta chain was documented in a study of cytomegalovirus exposure and HLA in healthy donors. Amplification used 60 Vbeta primers and 13 Jbeta primers. Data came from immunoSEQ multiplex PCR; TCRdb stores just in-frame clones and leaves some out. The sample shows 60,000 to 65,000 clones, around 80% of them seen only once. CDR1 is SGHAT, CDR2 FQDESV, per germline (reference sequence). Germline trimming cut 2 bases from V and 0 bases from J; bases unmatched to any gene: 3. The CDR3 runs 17 residues. J is TRBJ2-3 and V is TRBV11-1, with 12 bases lining up with TRBD2. The sequence derives from a woman in her forties in good health and CMV-seropositive. Sequencing was carried out using PBMCs. CDR3 nucleotide sequence: TGTGCCAGCAGCTTACGACTAGCGGGGGTAAGCACAGATACGCAGTATTTT. Its translation is CASSLRLAGVSTDTQYF. The full variable domain, its missing parts supplied by reference TRBV11-1 and TRBJ2-3, is EAEVAQSPRYKITEKSQAVAFWCDPISGHATLYWYRQILGQGPELLVQFQDESVVDDSQLPKDRFSAERLKGVDSTLKIQPAELGDSAMYLCASSLRLAGVSTDTQYFGPGTRLTVL.